This TCR beta chain was obtained from a study of radiotherapy plus CTLA-4 blockade in lung cancer. Profiled with immunoSEQ multiplex PCR; TCRdb holds only in-frame clones, not every one. This sample carries some 78,000 clones, around 87% of them seen once, and the ten largest clones take around 0.8%. The germline V gene has CDR1 SNHLY and CDR2 FYNNEI. The CDR3 consists of 15 residues. V was trimmed by 4 bases and J by 1 base, leaving 11 bases between them. This TCR derives from a human donor with non-small cell lung cancer who had stable disease on radiotherapy plus ipilimumab. The gene calls are TRBV2 and TRBJ2-1; D is unclear. The specimen comprised peripheral blood, sampled from a patient treated with radiotherapy plus ipilimumab. The chain's CDR3 is CASSVSDGSYNEQFF. CDR3 DNA sequence: TGTGCCAGCAGTGTCTCAGATGGATCCTACAATGAGCAGTTCTTC.